One sample yielded the 7 T cell receptor beta chains listed below, sequenced in a study of blood T cells in healthy people across ages. Using a J-beta primer mix together with a sample-barcoded 5' primer, a second PCR was run for about 7 to 12 cycles. TCRdb independently ran MiXCR on the 5' RACE reads; one entry per CDR3 protein. In the table there are fewer than 1,200,000 distinct CDR3 sequences, approximately 25% of which are singletons. In addition, the sample was reused for a study of T cells of mothers and their children.

Sample: blood. All receptors come from a girl aged 2-9 years in good health.

V gene TRBV10-3 combines with J gene TRBJ1-4; D is unclear. The germline V and J ends were trimmed by 0 bases and 8 bases, with 4 bases remaining between them. This CDR3 spans 12 amino acids. In germline, CDR1 is ENHRY, CDR2 SYGVKD. CDR3 in DNA: TGTGCCATCAGTGAGTCGAGGGAAAAACTGTTTTTT. Amino acid sequence: CAISESREKLFF.

This chain links TRBV10-3 with TRBJ2-5; 7 nucleotides agree with TRBD2. The J call may be faulty, since TRBJ2-7 better matches the DNA end. From germline, CDR1 is ENHRY and CDR2 SYGVKD. The CDR3 totals 15 residues. This CDR3 is CAIMGGEGGPYEQYF. CDR3 bases: TGTGCCATCATGGGGGGGGAGGGAGGACCCTACGAGCAGTACTTC.

This chain joins TRBV7-2 and TRBJ2-4; no clear D gene. Germline values: CDR1 SGHTA, CDR2 FQGNSA. V lost 1 base and J lost 9, with 16 bases in between. The CDR3 spans 15 residues. Here the CDR3 DNA reads TGTGCCAGCAGCTTAGAGGCAGCCTCTGGTGGCATTCAGTACTTC. Translated: CASSLEAASGGIQYF.

The V gene is TRBV29-1, the J gene TRBJ2-5; D perhaps matches TRBD2 (6 bases). V lost 7 bases and J lost 7, with 19 bases in between. Germline V lookup: CDR1 SQVTM, CDR2 ANQGSEA. This CDR3 has 13 residues. This chain's CDR3 is CSAPGLNSGTQYF. The CDR3 region has the DNA TGCAGCGCCCCGGGACTCAATAGCGGGACCCAGTACTTC.

V usage is TRBV7-6 and J usage is TRBJ2-7; 7 bases map to TRBD1. Per the germline V gene, CDR1 is SGHVS and CDR2 is FNYEAQ. The CDR3 is 15 amino acids. V was pared by 5 bases and J by 3 bases, with 10 bases of the junction left unmatched. CDR3 DNA sequence: TGTGCCAGCAGCGATCGGGCAGGGGGATACTACGAGCAGTACTTC. Protein sequence: CASSDRAGGYYEQYF.

The chain combines TRBV19 with TRBJ2-5; D is undetermined. The assigned J gene may be wrong: the sequence end matches TRBJ2-7 better. Germline V lookup: CDR1 LNHDA, CDR2 SQIVND (reference sequence). This CDR3 comprises 15 residues. The chain's CDR3 is CASSPATDGGYEQYF. As DNA, the CDR3 is TGTGCCAGTAGTCCCGCTACCGACGGTGGCTACGAGCAGTACTTC.

The rearrangement links TRBV7-9 to TRBJ2-5, with 11 bases matching TRBD1. The germline gives CDR1 SEHNR, CDR2 FQNEAQ (reference sequence). CDR3 size: 16 residues. V lost 6 bases to trimming and J lost 3 bases; unmatched junction nucleotides: 9. The CDR3 region has the DNA TGTGCCAGCAGAGCCAGGACAGGGGGCTTGGAAGAGACCCAGTACTTC. It encodes CASRARTGGLEETQYF.